The 10 T cell receptor beta chains below come from one sample, sequenced in a study of tumor-infiltrating lymphocytes in primary liver carcinoma. Priming with a constant-region primer yielded TCR beta cDNA from 400 to 500 ng total RNA. Three rounds of nested multiplex PCR with slightly modified ARM-PCR produced TCR beta libraries. Both of the initial two PCR rounds ran for roughly 11 cycles and employed TRBV1-TRBV30 forward primers alongside a C-beta reverse primer. In TCRdb, the multiplex PCR reads were re-called with MiXCR into one record per CDR3 protein. The sample has 180,000 or so distinct CDR3 sequences; about 60% are singletons. Unsorted whole blood supplied the blood RNA, and germline DNA was isolated too. Sequencing was done on a sample of peripheral blood. All receptors come from a man aged 40-49 years with primary liver carcinoma and hepatitis B virus infection.

Of note for this clonotype: This may arise from a read error, as a much more abundant clone is one base away. The V call is TRBV11-2, the J call TRBJ2-3; D call uncertain. V lost 3 bases to trimming and J lost 1 base, with 17 bases between them. From germline, CDR1 is SGHAT and CDR2 FQNNGV. The CDR3 runs to 17 residues. CDR3 in amino acids: CASSFRGKGGGTDTQYF. The CDR3 DNA sequence: TGTGCCAGCAGCTTTAGAGGCAAGGGCGGAGGCACAGATACGCAGTATTTT.

This clonotype appeared a few times. V gene TRBV29-1 combines with J gene TRBJ2-7; 8 nucleotides agree with TRBD1. Per the germline V gene, CDR1 is SQVTM and CDR2 is ANQGSEA. Unmatched junction bases numbered 3, after V lost 3 bases and J lost 5 bases. The CDR3 totals 12 residues. Here the CDR3 DNA reads TGCAGCGTTGAGTGGACAGGGCACGAGCAGTACTTC. It is translated as CSVEWTGHEQYF.

This clonotype showed up just a few times. This chain uses TRBV6-5 with TRBJ1-4, with D hard to call. V lost 0 bases to trimming and J lost 5 bases, with 13 bases between them. The germline gives CDR1 MNHEY, CDR2 SVGAGI. The CDR3 has 16 residues. CDR3 loop: CASSYSMIPPNEKLFF. In nucleotides, the CDR3 is TGTGCCAGCAGTTACTCGATGATTCCCCCCAATGAAAAACTGTTTTTT.

The chain couples TRBV4-2 to TRBJ2-7; maybe TRBD1 (6 bases). V gave up 1 base and J gave up 3 bases, with 13 bases separating them. Germline V gene data show CDR1 as LGHNA and CDR2 as YNFKEQ. The length of the CDR3 is 15 residues. CDR3 residues: CASSQGYGQFYEQYF. In DNA form, the CDR3 reads TGTGCCAGCAGCCAAGGATACGGACAGTTCTACGAGCAGTACTTC.

This clonotype was picked up many times. The V and J genes are TRBV29-1 and TRBJ2-7, with 7 bases aligning to TRBD2. Germline V gene sequence: CDR1 SQVTM, CDR2 ANQGSEA. V lost 4 bases, J lost 1 base, and 1 base stayed unmatched. This CDR3 is 12 amino acids long. The CDR3 reads CSVGEGSYEQYF. CDR3 sequence (DNA): TGCAGCGTTGGGGAGGGGTCCTACGAGCAGTACTTC.

Regarding this clonotype: Germline and junction disagree at one end, which may indicate a read error. The chain combines TRBV11-2 with TRBJ2-2; tentatively, D is TRBD2 (6 bases). The CDR3 is made up of 14 amino acids. The germline CDR1 and CDR2 sequences are SGHAT and FQNNGV. The DNA for the CDR3 is TGTGCCAGCAGCATAGATGCCAGAGGCGGGGAGCCGTTTTTT. This translates into CASSIDARGGEPFF.

V gene TRBV6-5 combines with J gene TRBJ2-3, with 7 bases matching TRBD2. This CDR3 is 15 amino acids long. V shed 5 bases and J 6 bases; nucleotides not matched to a gene: 11. Germline loops: CDR1 MNHEY, CDR2 SVGAGI. The CDR3 sequence: CASSPAMDGGDTQYF. The CDR3, as DNA: TGTGCCAGCAGTCCCGCCATGGACGGGGGGGATACGCAGTATTTT.

This clonotype occurred a few times. V gene TRBV6-5 combines with J gene TRBJ2-2; no clear D. Looked up from germline, CDR1 is MNHEY and CDR2 is SVGAGI. V dropped 10 bases and J dropped 2 bases, with 11 bases sitting between them. CDR3 length equals 13 residues. CDR3 sequence (DNA): TGTGCCACAGTGGATGTTAACACCGGGGAGCTGTTTTTT. This translates into CATVDVNTGELFF.

A remark on this clonotype: Relative to the germline gene, one junction end is altered; a read error may explain this. The chain recombines TRBV4-1 with TRBJ2-7; D gene ambiguous. Germline V gives CDR1 MGHRA, CDR2 YSYEKL. The CDR3 runs 13 residues. Here the CDR3 DNA reads TGCGCCAGCAGCCAACTAAAGGAATACGGGCAGTACTTC. Translating it yields CASSQLKEYGQYF.

On this clonotype itself: It may be a read error: a sequence one base away is much more abundant. The final CDR3 position lacks the conserved phenylalanine or tryptophan, pointing to a likely read error. V is TRBV6-5 and J is TRBJ2-1; a weak D match, TRBD2 (6 bases). From germline, CDR1 is MNHEY and CDR2 SVGAGI. V lost 6 bases to trimming and J lost 2 bases, with 14 bases between them. There are 15 residues in the CDR3. CDR3 DNA: TGTGCCAGCAGCCGTAGCGGTATAACCTACAATGAGCAGTTCATC. Translation: CASSRSGITYNEQFI.